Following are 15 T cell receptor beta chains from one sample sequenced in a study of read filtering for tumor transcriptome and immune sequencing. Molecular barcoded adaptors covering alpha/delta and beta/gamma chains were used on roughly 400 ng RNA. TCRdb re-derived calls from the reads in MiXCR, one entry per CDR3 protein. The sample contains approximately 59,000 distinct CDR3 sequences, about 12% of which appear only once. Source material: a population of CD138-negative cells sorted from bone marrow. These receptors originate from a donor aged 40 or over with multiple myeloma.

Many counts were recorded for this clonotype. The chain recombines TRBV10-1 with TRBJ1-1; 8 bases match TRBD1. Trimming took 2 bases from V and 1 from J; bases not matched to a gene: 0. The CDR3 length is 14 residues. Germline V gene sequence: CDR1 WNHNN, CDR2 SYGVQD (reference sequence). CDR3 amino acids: CASSEGTGNTEAFF. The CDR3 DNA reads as TGCGCCAGCAGTGAGGGGACAGGGAACACTGAAGCTTTCTTT.

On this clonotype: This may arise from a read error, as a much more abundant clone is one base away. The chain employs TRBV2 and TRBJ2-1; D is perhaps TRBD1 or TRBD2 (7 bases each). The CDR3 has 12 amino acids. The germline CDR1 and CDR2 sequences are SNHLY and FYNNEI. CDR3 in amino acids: CASNRGDSGKSF. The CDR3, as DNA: TGTGCCAGCAATCGGGGGGACAGTGGGAAGTCCTTC. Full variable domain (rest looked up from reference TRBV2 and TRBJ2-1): EPEVTQTPSHQVTQMGQEVILRCVPISNHLYFYWYRQILGQKVEFLVSFYNNEISEKSEIFDDQFSVERPDGSNFTLKIRSTKLEDSAMYFCASNRGDSGKSFGPGTRLTVL.

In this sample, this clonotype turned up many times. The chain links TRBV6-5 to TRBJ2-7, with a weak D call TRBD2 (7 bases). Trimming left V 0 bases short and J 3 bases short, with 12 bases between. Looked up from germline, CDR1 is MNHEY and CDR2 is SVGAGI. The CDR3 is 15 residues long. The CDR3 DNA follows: TGTGCCAGCAGTTACTCGGGGGGGCTCCTCTACGAGCAGTACTTC. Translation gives CASSYSGGLLYEQYF.

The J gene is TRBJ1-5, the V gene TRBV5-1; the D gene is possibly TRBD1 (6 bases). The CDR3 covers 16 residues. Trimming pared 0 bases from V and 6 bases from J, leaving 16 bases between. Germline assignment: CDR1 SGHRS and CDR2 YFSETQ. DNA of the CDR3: TGCGCCAGCAGCTTGGGCCCCACAGGGAGGTTTCAGCCCCAGCATTTT. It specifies CASSLGPTGRFQPQHF.

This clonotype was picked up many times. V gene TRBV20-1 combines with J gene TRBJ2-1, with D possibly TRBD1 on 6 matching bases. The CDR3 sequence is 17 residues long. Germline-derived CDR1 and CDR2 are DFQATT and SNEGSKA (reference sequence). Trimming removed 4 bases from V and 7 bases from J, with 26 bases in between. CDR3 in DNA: TGCAGTGCTATCGGTGTCCTTCAGGGGAAGTTTAGAAATGAGCAGTTCTTC. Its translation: CSAIGVLQGKFRNEQFF.

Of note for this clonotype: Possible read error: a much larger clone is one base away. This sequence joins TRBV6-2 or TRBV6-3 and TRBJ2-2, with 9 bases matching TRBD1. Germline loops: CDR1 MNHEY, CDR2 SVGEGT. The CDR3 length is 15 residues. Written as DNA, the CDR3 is TGTGCCAGCAGTGAGGGACAGGGCTACACCAGGGAGCTGTTTTTT. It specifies CASSEGQGYTRELFF.

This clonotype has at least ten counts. The CDR3 is CASSVTGATNEKLFF. CDR3 nucleotide sequence: TGTGCCAGCAGCGTGACAGGCGCAACTAATGAAAAACTGTTTTTT. V gene TRBV11-2 combines with J gene TRBJ1-4; tentative D call: TRBD1 (6 bases). From germline, CDR1 is SGHAT and CDR2 FQNNGV. V lost 5 bases, J lost 0 bases, and 10 bases lay in between. This CDR3 region has 15 residues.

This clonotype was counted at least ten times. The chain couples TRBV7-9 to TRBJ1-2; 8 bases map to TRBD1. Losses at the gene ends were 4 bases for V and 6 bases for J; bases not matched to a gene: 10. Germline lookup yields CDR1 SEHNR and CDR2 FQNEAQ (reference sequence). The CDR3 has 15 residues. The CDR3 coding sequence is TGTGCCAGCAGCTGGTGGGGACAGGAAAGTCATGGCTACACCTTC. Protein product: CASSWWGQESHGYTF.

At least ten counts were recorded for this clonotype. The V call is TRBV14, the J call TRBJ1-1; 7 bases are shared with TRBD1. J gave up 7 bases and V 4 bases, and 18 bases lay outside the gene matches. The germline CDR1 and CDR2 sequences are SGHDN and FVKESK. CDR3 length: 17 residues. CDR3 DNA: TGTGCCAGCAGCCGACAGGGTGGGCTTTCAGGGGGAGATGAAGCTTTCTTT. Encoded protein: CASSRQGGLSGGDEAFF.

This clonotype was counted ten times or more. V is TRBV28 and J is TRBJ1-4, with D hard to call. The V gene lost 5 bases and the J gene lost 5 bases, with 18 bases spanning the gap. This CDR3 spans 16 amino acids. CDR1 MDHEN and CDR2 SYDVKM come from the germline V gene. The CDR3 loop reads CASSPISWTMNEKLFF. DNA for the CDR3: TGTGCCAGCAGTCCCATCTCCTGGACGATGAATGAAAAACTGTTTTTT.

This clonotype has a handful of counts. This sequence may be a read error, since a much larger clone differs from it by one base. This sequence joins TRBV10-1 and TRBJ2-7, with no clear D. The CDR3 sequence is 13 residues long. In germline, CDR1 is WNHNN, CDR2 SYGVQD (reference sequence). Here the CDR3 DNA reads TGCGCCAGCAGTGATTCAGATCCCTACGAGCTGTACTTC. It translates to CASSDSDPYELYF.

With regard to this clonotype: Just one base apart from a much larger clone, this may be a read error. The CDR3 DNA is TGTGCCAGCAGCCCAGGGGGTCGAACTGGAGCTTTCTTT. Its protein is CASSPGGRTGAFF. The chain carries TRBV7-9 and TRBJ1-1, with 7 bases aligning to TRBD1. The CDR3 runs to 13 residues. From germline, CDR1 is SEHNR and CDR2 FQNEAQ (reference sequence). Full variable domain (rest looked up from reference TRBV7-9 and TRBJ1-1): DTGVSQNPRHKITKRGQNVTFRCDPISEHNRLYWYRQTLGQGPEFLTYFQNEAQLEKSRLLSDRFSAERPKGSFSTLEIQRTEQGDSAMYLCASSPGGRTGAFFGQGTRLTVV.

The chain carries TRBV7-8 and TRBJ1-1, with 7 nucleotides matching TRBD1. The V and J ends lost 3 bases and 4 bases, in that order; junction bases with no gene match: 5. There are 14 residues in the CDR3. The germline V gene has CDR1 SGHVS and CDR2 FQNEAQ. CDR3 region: CASSFSAGGTEAFF. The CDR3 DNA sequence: TGTGCCAGCAGCTTTAGTGCAGGGGGCACTGAAGCTTTCTTT.

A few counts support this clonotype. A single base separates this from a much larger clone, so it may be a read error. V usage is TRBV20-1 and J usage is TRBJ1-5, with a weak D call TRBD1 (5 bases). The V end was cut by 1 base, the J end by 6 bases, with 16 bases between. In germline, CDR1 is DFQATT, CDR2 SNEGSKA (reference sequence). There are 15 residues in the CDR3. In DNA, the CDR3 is TGCAGTGCTAGAGTCCCAGGGTCAGGCAGTCAGCCCCAGCATTTT. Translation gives CSARVPGSGSQPQHF.

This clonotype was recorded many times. The DNA for the CDR3 is TGCGCCAGCAGCGCGGGACTACTCGGAAACAAAGCTTTCTTT. Translation gives CASSAGLLGNKAFF. The V and J genes are TRBV5-1 and TRBJ1-1; the D gene is possibly TRBD1 (5 bases). The germline gives CDR1 SGHRS, CDR2 YFSETQ. Trimming shortened V by 4 bases and J by 9 bases, and 19 bases separated the two germline ends. The CDR3 totals 14 residues.